The 31 T cell receptor beta chains presented below share a single source sample, sequenced in a study of shared clonotypes between healthy human individuals. The data were produced by immunoSEQ multiplex PCR, yet TCRdb's version contains in-frame clones alone and is incomplete. The data show over a million clones, about 84% seen once. Sequencing input: memory CD4+ T cells from PBMCs. Subset denoted: CD45RA-negative fraction. Receptors were obtained from a man in his late teens or twenties in good health. Some clones in this sample may be carry-over from other donors' samples.

The CDR3 is CASSAPGILNTGELFF. In nucleotides, the CDR3 is TGTGCCAGCAGTGCGCCCGGGATCCTAAACACCGGGGAGCTGTTTTTT. The chain employs TRBV28 and TRBJ2-2; D is perhaps TRBD2 (5 bases). This CDR3 contains 16 residues. Germline values: CDR1 MDHEN, CDR2 SYDVKM. The V gene lost 5 bases and the J gene lost 2 bases, with 15 bases spanning the gap.

This chain joins TRBV10-3 and TRBJ2-7; D is uncertain. The germline V gene has CDR1 ENHRY and CDR2 SYGVKD. The CDR3 loop spans 15 amino acids. V was cut by 6 bases and J by 5 bases, with 20 bases left in between. The CDR3 sequence is CAISGSAILKDEQYF. Here the CDR3 DNA reads TGTGCCATCAGCGGATCGGCGATTCTGAAAGACGAGCAGTACTTC.

The chain carries TRBV7-7 and TRBJ2-3; TRBD2 might be the D (5 bases). The V end lost 5 bases, the J end lost 3 bases, and 12 bases lay between the germline ends. The CDR3 contains 14 residues. From germline, CDR1 is SSHAT and CDR2 FNYEAQ (reference sequence). The CDR3 region has the DNA TGTGCCAGCAGCCCGATGGGAGCGACAGATACGCAGTATTTT. Translating gives CASSPMGATDTQYF.

The genes are TRBV7-9 and TRBJ1-2, with a tentative D call TRBD1 (5 bases). This CDR3 contains 14 residues. V was pared by 7 bases and J by 4 bases, with 16 bases between. Germline CDR1 SEHNR, CDR2 FQNEAQ (reference sequence). The CDR3 reads CASNIGGSGYGYTF. CDR3 coding DNA: TGTGCCAGCAACATCGGGGGGTCCGGCTATGGCTACACCTTC.

The sample holds a few counts of this clone. CDR3 sequence (DNA): TGCGCCAGCAGCTTATGGGAGAAGGCTGAAGCTTTCTTT. It specifies CASSLWEKAEAFF. This chain connects TRBV5-1 to TRBJ1-1; D is undetermined. The germline V gene has CDR1 SGHRS and CDR2 YFSETQ. The CDR3 extends over 13 amino acids. With 2 bases removed from V and 6 bases from J, the gap between germline ends came to 11 bases.

A note on this clone: A much bigger clone sits one base away, suggesting this may be a read error. This chain joins TRBV30 and TRBJ2-7, with D uncertain. The CDR3 is 14 amino acids. Trimming cost V 4 bases and J 2 bases, with 15 bases left between them. Germline V gene lookup returns CDR1 GTSNPN and CDR2 SVGIG (reference sequence). The DNA of the CDR3 is TGTGCCTGGAAGTATGGCGTGCATACCTACGAGCAGTACTTC. Its translation is CAWKYGVHTYEQYF.

The chain combines TRBV5-4 with TRBJ2-3; 10 bases match TRBD1. CDR3 size: 15 residues. The ends lost 2 bases at V and 4 bases at J; junction bases unmatched: 4. Germline-derived CDR1 and CDR2 are SGHNT and YYREEE (reference sequence). The CDR3 nucleotides read TGTGCCAGCAGCTTAGGACAGGGGGGGGCAGATACGCAGTATTTT. Encoded protein: CASSLGQGGADTQYF.

The chain couples TRBV5-1 to TRBJ2-2, with no clear D. The CDR3 spans 13 residues. The V end was cut by 0 bases, the J end by 6 bases, with 6 bases between. Germline loops: CDR1 SGHRS, CDR2 YFSETQ. CDR3 sequence: CASSLDRAGELFF. The CDR3 coding sequence is TGCGCCAGCAGCTTGGATAGGGCCGGGGAGCTGTTTTTT.

In its sample, this clone was seen many times. The genes are TRBV5-6 and TRBJ2-1, with D perhaps TRBD2 (6 bases). From germline, CDR1 is SGHDT and CDR2 YYEEEE. The CDR3 loop spans 15 amino acids. Trimming left V 4 bases short and J 4 bases short, with 15 bases between. CDR3: CASSLPGAGYNEQFF. The CDR3 coding sequence is TGTGCCAGCAGCCTACCCGGGGCGGGATACAATGAGCAGTTCTTC. Supplemented by reference TRBV5-6 and TRBJ2-1, the full variable domain reads DAGVTQSPTHLIKTRGQQVTLRCSPKSGHDTVSWYQQALGQGPQFIFQYYEEEERQRGNFPDRFSGHQFPNYSSELNVNALLLGDSALYLCASSLPGAGYNEQFFGPGTRLTVL.

The table lists this clone with a few counts. The rearrangement links TRBV10-2 to TRBJ2-1; D may be TRBD1 (6 bases). CDR3 length equals 13 residues. V shed 4 bases and J shed 8 bases, with 12 bases lying between them. CDR1 and CDR2 (germline): WSHSY, SAAADI. CDR3 DNA: TGCGCCAGCAGTGGGGACACCGCCCATGAGCAGTTCTTC. This codes for CASSGDTAHEQFF.

This rearrangement joins TRBV4-1 to TRBJ1-6; perhaps TRBD1 as D (5 bases). This CDR3 contains 13 residues. Trimming took off 0 bases at V and 13 bases at J, with 10 bases between the two ends. The germline gives CDR1 MGHRA, CDR2 YSYEKL. The CDR3 DNA reads as TGCGCCAGCAGCCAAGATATTGAGGGGCCCCTCCACTTT. Its protein product is CASSQDIEGPLHF.

This clone was recorded many times. This sample also contains other DNA sequences that code for the same CDR3. The chain uses TRBV5-1 and TRBJ1-3; no clear D. CDR1 and CDR2 from the germline V gene are SGHRS and YFSETQ. V was shortened by 0 bases and J by 1 base, with 8 bases between the two germline ends. This CDR3 comprises 15 residues. CDR3 loop: CASSLGALSGNTIYF. In DNA form, the CDR3 reads TGCGCCAGCAGCTTGGGGGCACTATCTGGAAACACCATATATTTT.

This clone was observed a handful of times. The CDR3 DNA is TGTGCCAGCGCCGCGGGGGAGAGCAATCAGCCCCAGCATTTT. As protein: CASAAGESNQPQHF. The rearrangement uses TRBV18 and TRBJ1-5; D perhaps matches TRBD1 (5 bases). CDR1 is KGHSH and CDR2 is LQKENI in the germline V gene. V lost 8 bases, J lost 1 base, and 12 bases lay in between. The CDR3 consists of 14 residues.

V is TRBV10-3 and J is TRBJ1-4, with 7 bases lining up with TRBD1. The CDR3 extends over 14 amino acids. Trimming cost V 6 bases and J 1 base; bases outside gene matches: 2. The V gene's germline CDR1 is ENHRY and CDR2 SYGVKD. CDR3 in amino acids: CAISSGGTNEKLFF. CDR3 DNA sequence: TGTGCCATCAGCTCAGGGGGAACTAATGAAAAACTGTTTTTT.

In this sample, this clone turned up many times. The chain employs TRBV15 and TRBJ1-1; a possible D gene is TRBD1 (6 bases). The CDR3 contains 14 residues. Germline loops: CDR1 LNHNV, CDR2 YYDKDF (reference sequence). V was shortened by 8 bases and J by 1 base, with 14 bases between the two germline ends. The CDR3 loop reads CATVRGQANTEAFF. In nucleotides, the CDR3 is TGTGCCACCGTTCGGGGGCAGGCGAACACTGAAGCTTTCTTT.

The CDR3 bases are TGTGCCAGCAGCCCGGGACAGACTAGCTATGGCTACACCTTC. Translating gives CASSPGQTSYGYTF. The genes are TRBV6-5 and TRBJ1-2, with 7 bases that match TRBD1. The CDR3 spans 14 residues. Trimming removed 6 bases from V and 4 bases from J; junction bases left unmatched: 8. Germline-derived CDR1 and CDR2 are MNHEY and SVGAGI.

This clone turned up a few times. V usage is TRBV5-1 and J usage is TRBJ2-3; 12 bases agree with TRBD2. The CDR3 totals 15 residues. Trimming at V came to 3 bases and at J to 4 bases, leaving 3 bases not matched to a gene. Germline V gene sequence: CDR1 SGHRS, CDR2 YFSETQ. CDR3 nucleotide sequence: TGCGCCAGCAGCTCTAGCGGGAGGGGTGCAGATACGCAGTATTTT. This codes for CASSSSGRGADTQYF. The variable domain in full, with the rest retrieved from reference TRBV5-1 and TRBJ2-3, is KAGVTQTPRYLIKTRGQQVTLSCSPISGHRSVSWYQQTPGQGLQFLFEYFSETQRNKGNFPGRFSGRQFSNSRSEMNVSTLELGDSALYLCASSSSGRGADTQYFGPGTRLTVL.

The rearrangement links TRBV11-1 to TRBJ2-6; D call uncertain. The V gene lost 5 bases and the J gene lost 0 bases, with 8 bases spanning the gap. Germline V gives CDR1 SGHAT, CDR2 FQDESV (reference sequence). The CDR3 runs 15 residues. CDR3 nucleotides: TGTGCCAGCAGCCAATCTGACTCTGGGGCCAACGTCCTGACTTTC. Translating gives CASSQSDSGANVLTF.

CDR3 residues: CASMFGGSGEQFF. The CDR3 DNA reads TGTGCCAGCATGTTTGGTGGGTCGGGGGAGCAGTTCTTC. The chain combines TRBV7-2 with TRBJ2-1, with D perhaps matching TRBD2 (5 bases). Germline V gene data show CDR1 as SGHTA and CDR2 as FQGNSA. Trimming stripped 7 bases from V and 10 bases from J, with 17 bases between. The CDR3 runs to 13 residues.

The chain links TRBV11-3 to TRBJ1-5, with a weak D call TRBD1 (6 bases). Between the trimmed V and J ends, which lost 4 bases and 0 bases, there was a span of 25 bases. The germline V gene encodes CDR1 SGHNT and CDR2 YENEEA. CDR3 length: 20 residues. The CDR3 DNA reads as TGTGCCAGCAGCTCCAAGATTCTGCGGCAGGGGCCCTATAGCAATCAGCCCCAGCATTTT. Translation: CASSSKILRQGPYSNQPQHF.

The table lists this clone with a few counts. A single base is all that separates this from a far larger clone, so a read error is likely. Other nucleotide sequences in the sample specify the same CDR3. The rearrangement links TRBV5-1 to TRBJ1-1; D perhaps matches TRBD1 (5 bases). This CDR3 is built from 14 residues. Germline V gene data show CDR1 as SGHRS and CDR2 as YFSETQ. The CDR3 DNA reads TGCGCCAGCGGCGACAGAAACATGAACACCGAAGCTTTCTTT. Translation gives CASGDRNMNTEAFF.

The rearrangement joins TRBV5-1 to TRBJ2-1; maybe TRBD2 (7 bases). CDR1 is SGHRS and CDR2 is YFSETQ in the germline V gene. The CDR3 totals 13 residues. Trimming removed 0 bases at V and 10 bases at J, with 11 bases between. CDR3 bases: TGCGCCAGCAGCTTGGATCCGGGGGGCGAGCAGTTCTTC. Translation gives CASSLDPGGEQFF.

This clone appeared a few times. The chain joins TRBV2 to TRBJ2-7; TRBD2 matches at 9 bases. The J segment lost 0 bases and the V segment lost 6 bases, leaving 9 bases of the junction unmatched. Per germline, CDR1 SNHLY and CDR2 FYNNEI. CDR3 length: 16 amino acids. CDR3 protein: CASRQNSGGFSYEQYF. The CDR3 nucleotides are TGTGCCAGCAGACAAAATAGCGGGGGCTTCTCCTACGAGCAGTACTTC. The full variable domain, completed using reference TRBV2 and TRBJ2-7, is EPEVTQTPSHQVTQMGQEVILRCVPISNHLYFYWYRQILGQKVEFLVSFYNNEISEKSEIFDDQFSVERPDGSNFTLKIRSTKLEDSAMYFCASRQNSGGFSYEQYFGPGTRLTVT.

This clone was seen only a few times. The rearrangement links TRBV29-1 to TRBJ2-3; tentatively, D is TRBD1 (5 bases). Germline CDR1 SQVTM, CDR2 ANQGSEA. Trimming left V 8 bases short and J 5 bases short, with 23 bases between. The CDR3 loop spans 15 amino acids. The chain's CDR3 is CSSDEEEARGDTQYF. The CDR3 DNA is TGCAGCTCTGACGAGGAAGAAGCAAGGGGAGATACGCAGTATTTT.

Turning to this clone: Other nucleotide sequences from this sample produce the same CDR3. CDR3 bases: TGTGCCAGTAGTATCAGGGACAGAAACTATGGCTACACCTTC. Translation gives CASSIRDRNYGYTF. This chain uses TRBV19 with TRBJ1-2; 7 bases map to TRBD1. CDR3 length: 14 residues. Trimming took 3 bases from V and 2 from J; bases not matched to a gene: 3. Germline values: CDR1 LNHDA, CDR2 SQIVND (reference sequence).

As concerns this clone: At the DNA level, this CDR3 is encoded by other sequences in the same sample as well. V and J are TRBV28 and TRBJ1-2; D call uncertain. Trimming took off 5 bases at V and 2 bases at J, with 6 bases between the two ends. This CDR3 spans 12 amino acids. Germline CDR1 and CDR2: MDHEN and SYDVKM. The CDR3 sequence: CASSLRNYGYTF. The CDR3 DNA is TGTGCCAGCAGTCTCCGGAACTATGGCTACACCTTC.

The V gene is TRBV4-2, the J gene TRBJ2-2; D assignment may be TRBD1 or TRBD2 (7 bases each). V lost 4 bases, J lost 5 bases, and 26 bases lay in between. The V gene's germline CDR1 is LGHNA and CDR2 YNFKEQ. The CDR3 length is 19 residues. The CDR3, as DNA: TGTGCCAGCAGCCCCCGTGGAGGGGGCGGGAGTCAGAAGACCGGGGAGCTGTTTTTT. Its protein is CASSPRGGGGSQKTGELFF.

The table lists this clone with a few counts. This chain connects TRBV5-8 to TRBJ1-2; D gene unclear. V lost 6 bases and J lost 5, with 8 bases in between. Per the germline V gene, CDR1 is SGHTS and CDR2 is YDEGEE. The CDR3 length is 11 residues. The CDR3 sequence: CASNTVYGYTF. The CDR3 bases are TGTGCCAGCAACACTGTATATGGCTACACCTTC. The entire variable domain, with the rest obtained from reference TRBV5-8 and TRBJ1-2, is as follows: EAGVTQSPTHLIKTRGQQATLRCSPISGHTSVYWYQQALGLGLQFLLWYDEGEERNRGNFPPRFSGRQFPNYSSELNVNALELEDSALYLCASNTVYGYTFGSGTRLTVV.

The chain is built from TRBV4-1 and TRBJ2-5; D may be TRBD2 (6 bases). Trimming left V 2 bases short and J 1 base short, with 11 bases between. Per germline, CDR1 MGHRA and CDR2 YSYEKL. The CDR3 runs 15 residues. Written as DNA, the CDR3 is TGCGCCAGCAGCCAACGGCGGGGCTCCCAAGAGACCCAGTACTTC. Residues: CASSQRRGSQETQYF.

The chain combines TRBV11-3 with TRBJ2-5, with 10 nucleotides matching TRBD2. The CDR3 is 14 residues long. The V gene end was trimmed by 4 bases and the J gene end by 5 bases; junction bases not matched to a gene: 4. Germline V gives CDR1 SGHNT, CDR2 YENEEA. The CDR3 DNA reads as TGTGCCAGCAGCTCTAGCGGGAGTTGGGAGACCCAGTACTTC. It translates to CASSSSGSWETQYF.

Written as DNA, the CDR3 is TGTGCCAGCAGCTTAAGGGGACAGGGTAGTCGGAACACTGAAGCTTTCTTT. Translation: CASSLRGQGSRNTEAFF. The chain couples TRBV7-8 to TRBJ1-1; 9 bases are shared with TRBD1. Germline CDR1 reads SGHVS; CDR2 reads FQNEAQ. The CDR3 is 17 residues long. The junction had 8 bases not matched to a gene; V was cut back by 2 bases and J by 1 base.